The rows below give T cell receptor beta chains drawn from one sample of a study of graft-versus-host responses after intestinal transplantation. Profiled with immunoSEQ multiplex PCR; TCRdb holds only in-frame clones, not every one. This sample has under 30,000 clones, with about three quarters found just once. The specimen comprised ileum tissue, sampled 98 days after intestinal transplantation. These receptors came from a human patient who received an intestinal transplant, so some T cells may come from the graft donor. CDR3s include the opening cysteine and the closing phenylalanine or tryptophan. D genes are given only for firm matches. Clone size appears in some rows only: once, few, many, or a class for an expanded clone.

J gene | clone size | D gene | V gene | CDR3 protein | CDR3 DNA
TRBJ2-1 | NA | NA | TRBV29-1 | CSVEGGSSYNEQFF | TGCAGCGTTGAAGGGGGCAGCTCCTACAATGAGCAGTTCTTC
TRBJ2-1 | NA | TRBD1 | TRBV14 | CASSERDSSYNEQFF | TGTGCCAGCAGCGAACGGGACAGCTCCTACAATGAGCAGTTCTTC
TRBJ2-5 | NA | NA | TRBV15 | CATRQGGQETQYF | TGTGCCACTAGACAGGGAGGACAAGAGACCCAGTACTTC
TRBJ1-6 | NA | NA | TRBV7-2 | CASSLNHYNSPLHF | TGTGCCAGCAGCCTAAATCACTATAATTCACCCCTCCACTTT
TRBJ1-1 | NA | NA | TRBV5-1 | CASRGWGAIGTEAFF | TGCGCCAGCAGGGGTTGGGGGGCCATAGGCACTGAAGCTTTCTTT
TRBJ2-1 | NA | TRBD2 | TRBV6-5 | CASSPSGGPVNEQFF | TGTGCCAGCAGTCCAAGCGGGGGGCCTGTCAATGAGCAGTTCTTC
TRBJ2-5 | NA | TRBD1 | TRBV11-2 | CASSAIRGTETQYF | TGTGCCAGCAGCGCAATCAGGGGGACGGAGACCCAGTACTTC
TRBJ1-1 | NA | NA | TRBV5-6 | CASSLNEVEAFF | TGTGCCAGCAGCTTGAACGAGGTCGAAGCTTTCTTT
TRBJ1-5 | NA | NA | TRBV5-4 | CASSLGGGSNQPQHF | TGTGCCAGCAGCTTGGGCGGGGGAAGCAATCAGCCCCAGCATTTT
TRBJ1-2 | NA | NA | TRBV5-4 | CASSRTDFDGYTF | TGTGCCAGCAGCCGGACGGACTTCGATGGCTACACCTTC
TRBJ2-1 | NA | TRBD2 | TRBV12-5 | CASGLFMHGGSGGFPTYNEQFF | TGTGCTAGTGGTTTATTCATGCATGGAGGGAGCGGGGGGTTTCCGACCTACAATGAGCAGTTCTTC
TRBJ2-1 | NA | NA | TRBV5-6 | CASSFDPDNYNEQFF | TGTGCCAGCAGCTTCGATCCAGACAATTACAATGAGCAGTTCTTC
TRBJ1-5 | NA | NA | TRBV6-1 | CASSEAGGGIYSNQPQHF | TGTGCCAGCAGTGAAGCGGGGGGAGGGATTTATAGCAATCAGCCCCAGCATTTT
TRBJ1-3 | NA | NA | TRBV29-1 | CSVGQGSAGNTIYF | TGCAGCGTGGGGCAGGGTTCAGCTGGAAACACCATATATTTT
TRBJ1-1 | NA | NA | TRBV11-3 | CASRGGGNTEAFF | TGTGCCAGCAGGGGAGGAGGGAACACTGAAGCTTTCTTT
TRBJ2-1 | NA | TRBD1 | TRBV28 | CASSSLPRGPTNEQFF | TGTGCCAGCAGTTCCCTCCCCAGGGGGCCCACCAATGAGCAGTTCTTC
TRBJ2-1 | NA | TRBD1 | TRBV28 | CASSRTGLYNEQFF | TGTGCCAGCTCCCGGACAGGGTTGTACAATGAGCAGTTCTTC
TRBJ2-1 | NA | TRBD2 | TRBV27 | CASSGLAGGDEQFF | TGTGCCAGCTCGGGACTAGCGGGAGGAGATGAGCAGTTCTTC
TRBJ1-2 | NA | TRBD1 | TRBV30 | CAWSHRGAWGYTF | TGTGCCTGGAGCCACAGGGGCGCTTGGGGCTACACCTTC
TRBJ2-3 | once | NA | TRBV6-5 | CASRSGGASVYTQYF | TGTGCCAGCAGATCGGGGGGCGCATCGGTCTATACGCAGTATTTT
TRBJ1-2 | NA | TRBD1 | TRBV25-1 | CASSEYFIHRDSLYGYTF | TGTGCCAGCAGTGAATACTTCATCCACCGGGACAGTCTCTATGGCTACACCTTC
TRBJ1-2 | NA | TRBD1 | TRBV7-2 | CASSSPRQGGNYGYTF | TGTGCCAGCAGCTCACCAAGACAGGGAGGCAACTATGGCTACACCTTC
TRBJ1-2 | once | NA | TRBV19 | CASRTDEYGYTF | TGTGCCAGCCGGACAGACGAATATGGCTACACCTTC
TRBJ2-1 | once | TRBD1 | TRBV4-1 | CASRPTRTGSSYNEQFF | TGCGCCAGCAGGCCAACCCGGACAGGGAGCTCCTACAATGAGCAGTTCTTC
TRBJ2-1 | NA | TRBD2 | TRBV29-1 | CSVDGGGEQFF | TGCAGCGTTGATGGCGGGGGGGAGCAGTTCTTC
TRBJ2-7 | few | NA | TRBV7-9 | CASSFIGGEQYF | TGTGCCAGCAGCTTCATTGGGGGTGAGCAGTACTTC
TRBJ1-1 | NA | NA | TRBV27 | CASSFTGDTEAFF | TGTGCCAGCAGTTTCACAGGAGACACTGAAGCTTTCTTT
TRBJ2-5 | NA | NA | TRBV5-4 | CASSSGTLQETQYF | TGTGCCAGCAGCTCCGGGACACTCCAAGAGACCCAGTACTTC
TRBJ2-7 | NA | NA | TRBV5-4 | CASSQVGQYEQYF | TGTGCCAGCAGCCAGGTCGGACAGTACGAGCAGTACTTC
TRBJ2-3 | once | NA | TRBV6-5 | CASSPDSFTQYF | TGTGCCAGCAGTCCTGACTCCTTTACGCAGTATTTT
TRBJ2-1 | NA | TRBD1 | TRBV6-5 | CASSSGQGGEQFF | TGTGCCAGCAGTTCTGGACAGGGAGGTGAGCAGTTCTTC
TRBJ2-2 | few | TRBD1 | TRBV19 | CASNPKGTVSGELFF | TGTGCCAGCAACCCTAAAGGGACAGTTTCCGGGGAGCTGTTTTTT
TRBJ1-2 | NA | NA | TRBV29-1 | CSVAGDKASGYTF | TGCAGCGTTGCTGGGGACAAGGCATCGGGCTACACCTTC
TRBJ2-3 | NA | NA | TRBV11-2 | CASSFVGGPERPTDTQYF | TGTGCCAGCAGCTTTGTCGGGGGCCCAGAAAGGCCTACAGATACGCAGTATTTT
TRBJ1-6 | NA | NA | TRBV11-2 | CASSLGGGSPLHF | TGTGCCAGCAGCTTGGGGGGTGGTTCACCCCTCCACTTT
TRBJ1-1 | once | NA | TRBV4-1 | CASSQAGVGEAFF | TGCGCCAGCAGCCAAGCGGGGGTGGGTGAAGCTTTCTTT
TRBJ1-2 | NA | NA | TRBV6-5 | CASAPRPYGYTF | TGTGCCAGCGCCCCCCGGCCGTATGGCTACACCTTC
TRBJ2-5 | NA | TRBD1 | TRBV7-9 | CAGVTGLETQYF | TGTGCCGGAGTGACAGGGCTAGAGACCCAGTACTTC
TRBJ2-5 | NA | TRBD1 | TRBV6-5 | CASSYRTGGTETQYF | TGTGCCAGCAGTTACAGGACAGGGGGCACGGAGACCCAGTACTTC
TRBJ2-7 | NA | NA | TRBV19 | CASSINTRLQNYEQYF | TGTGCCAGTAGTATAAATACGAGACTCCAGAACTACGAGCAGTACTTC
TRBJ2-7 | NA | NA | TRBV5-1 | CASSLELAIFHEQYF | TGCGCCAGCAGCTTGGAACTAGCTATATTCCACGAGCAGTACTTC
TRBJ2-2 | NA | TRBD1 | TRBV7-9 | CASSVTGFGELFF | TGTGCCAGCAGCGTGACAGGGTTCGGGGAGCTGTTTTTT
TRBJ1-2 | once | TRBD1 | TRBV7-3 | CASSLTGASYGYTF | TGTGCCAGCAGCCTCACAGGGGCGTCCTATGGCTACACCTTC
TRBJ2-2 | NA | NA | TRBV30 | CASKTTGELFF | TGTGCCTCGAAAACCACCGGGGAGCTGTTTTTT
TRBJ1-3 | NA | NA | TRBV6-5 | CASSYEGNTIYF | TGTGCCAGCAGTTACGAGGGAAACACCATATATTTT
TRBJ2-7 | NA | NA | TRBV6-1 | CASSEGRAYEQYF | TGTGCCAGCAGTGAAGGCAGGGCTTACGAGCAGTACTTC
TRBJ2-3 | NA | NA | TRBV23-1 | CASSQRDPSTDTQYF | TGCGCCAGCAGTCAAAGGGACCCTAGCACAGATACGCAGTATTTT
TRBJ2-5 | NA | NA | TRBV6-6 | CASSYALLFGSETQYF | TGTGCCAGCAGTTACGCGCTGTTGTTCGGTTCAGAGACCCAGTACTTC
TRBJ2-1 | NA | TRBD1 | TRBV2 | CASTRTGGSNNEQFF | TGTGCCAGCACCCGGACAGGGGGAAGTAACAATGAGCAGTTCTTC
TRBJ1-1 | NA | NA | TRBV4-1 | CASSQGALRDTRPKAFF | TGCGCCAGCAGCCAAGGAGCTCTTAGGGACACACGGCCCAAAGCTTTCTTT
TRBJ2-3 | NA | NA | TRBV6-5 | CASAAGFGNTQYF | TGTGCCAGCGCGGCAGGCTTCGGGAATACGCAGTATTTT